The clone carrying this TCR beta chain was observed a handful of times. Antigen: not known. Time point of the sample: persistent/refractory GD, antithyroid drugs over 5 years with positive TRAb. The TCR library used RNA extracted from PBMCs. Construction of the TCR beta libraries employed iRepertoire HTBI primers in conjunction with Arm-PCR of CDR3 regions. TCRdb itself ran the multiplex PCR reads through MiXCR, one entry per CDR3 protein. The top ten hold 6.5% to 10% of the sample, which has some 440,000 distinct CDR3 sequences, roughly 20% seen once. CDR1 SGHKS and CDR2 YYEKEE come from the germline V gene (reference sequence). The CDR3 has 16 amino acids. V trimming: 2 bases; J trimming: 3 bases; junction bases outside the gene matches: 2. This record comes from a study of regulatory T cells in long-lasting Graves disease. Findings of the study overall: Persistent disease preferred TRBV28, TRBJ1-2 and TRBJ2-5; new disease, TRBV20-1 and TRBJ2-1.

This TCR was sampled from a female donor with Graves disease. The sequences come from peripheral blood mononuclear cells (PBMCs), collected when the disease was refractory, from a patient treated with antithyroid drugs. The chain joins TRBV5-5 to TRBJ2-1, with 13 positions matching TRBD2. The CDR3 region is CASSFRLAGGYNEQFF. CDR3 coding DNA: TGTGCCAGCAGCTTCCGACTAGCGGGAGGCTACAATGAGCAGTTCTTC.